One sample yielded the 32 T cell receptor beta chains listed below, sequenced in a study of control samples from healthy donors and cancer patients. Clones were read by immunoSEQ multiplex PCR, and TCRdb kept only the in-frame ones, dropping some. The sample has over 90,000 clones; around 88% are singletons. Sequences were obtained from PBMCs. These receptors were collected from a man aged 55-75 years with lung cancer.

The rearrangement joins TRBV9 to TRBJ1-3, with D possibly matching TRBD1 (5 bases). V was cut by 0 bases and J by 2 bases, with 9 bases left in between. Germline CDR1 reads SGDLS; CDR2 reads YYNGEE. The CDR3 sequence is 15 residues long. The CDR3 DNA reads TGTGCCAGCAGCGTAGGGGGGTCCCCTGGAAACACCATATATTTT. Translating it yields CASSVGGSPGNTIYF.

The J gene is TRBJ1-6, the V gene TRBV18, with 8 bases matching TRBD1. This CDR3 region has 17 residues. CDR1 is KGHSH, CDR2 LQKENI, per germline. Losses at the gene ends were 3 bases for V and 7 bases for J; bases not matched to a gene: 11. CDR3 sequence (DNA): TGTGCCAGCTCACCGGTCGCCGGGACAGGATGGAATTCACCCCTCCACTTT. Translated: CASSPVAGTGWNSPLHF.

The chain is built from TRBV6-5 and TRBJ2-1; 8 positions agree with TRBD2. V lost 6 bases and J lost 0; bases outside the gene matches: 1. This CDR3 is built from 14 residues. In germline, CDR1 is MNHEY, CDR2 SVGAGI. The CDR3 DNA reads TGTGCCAGCAGCGCGGGGGGCTCCTACAATGAGCAGTTCTTC. Amino acid sequence: CASSAGGSYNEQFF.

V gene TRBV10-1 combines with J gene TRBJ2-5, with a possible D match to TRBD2 (6 bases). The germline V and J ends were trimmed by 2 bases and 2 bases, with 6 bases remaining between them. Looked up from germline, CDR1 is WNHNN and CDR2 is SYGVQD (reference sequence). The length of the CDR3 is 13 residues. The CDR3 loop is CASSEGTQETQYF. The CDR3 DNA reads TGCGCCAGCAGTGAGGGGACTCAAGAGACCCAGTACTTC.

The V call is TRBV10-2, the J call TRBJ1-3, with 9 bases aligning to TRBD1. Germline V gene sequence: CDR1 WSHSY, CDR2 SAAADI. The CDR3 covers 12 residues. The V segment lost 7 bases and the J segment 11 bases; nucleotides outside the gene matches: 6. As DNA, the CDR3 is TGCGCCAGCAAGGACAGGGGTATTGCCATATATTTT. This codes for CASKDRGIAIYF.

The gene calls are TRBV7-3 and TRBJ1-3; a possible D gene is TRBD1 (6 bases). The CDR3 spans 24 residues. Germline V gene lookup returns CDR1 SGHTA and CDR2 FQGTGA. Trimming took off 0 bases at V and 0 bases at J, with 33 bases between the two ends. The CDR3 nucleotides are TGTGCCAGCAGCTTAACGTATCTTACGGACAGTTTGAGAGGGATAATTCTCTCTGGAAACACCATATATTTT. It is translated as CASSLTYLTDSLRGIILSGNTIYF.

This chain connects TRBV30 to TRBJ2-3; D is ambiguous. The V gene lost 0 bases and the J gene lost 7 bases, with 8 bases spanning the gap. Germline V gene lookup returns CDR1 GTSNPN and CDR2 SVGIG (reference sequence). The CDR3 has 12 residues. CDR3 residues: CAWSVGSYTQYF. For the CDR3, the DNA is TGTGCCTGGAGTGTCGGGTCATATACGCAGTATTTT.

The gene calls are TRBV18 and TRBJ2-3; TRBD1 is a possible D gene (7 bases). CDR3 length equals 16 residues. Germline V gives CDR1 KGHSH, CDR2 LQKENI. V was pared by 1 base and J by 0 bases, with 11 bases between. CDR3: CASSPQGAGSTDTQYF. DNA of the CDR3: TGTGCCAGCTCACCACAGGGGGCGGGAAGCACAGATACGCAGTATTTT.

V and J are TRBV6-4 and TRBJ1-1; D is perhaps TRBD1 (5 bases). CDR1 MRHNA and CDR2 SNTAGT come from the germline V gene. The ends were cut back, 6 bases at V and 0 bases at J, with 8 bases in the middle. This CDR3 comprises 13 residues. The CDR3 spells CASSFRVNTEAFF. For the CDR3, the DNA is TGTGCCAGCAGCTTCAGGGTGAACACTGAAGCTTTCTTT.

The chain links TRBV24-1 to TRBJ2-4, with unresolved D. Trimming left V 2 bases short and J 1 base short, with 11 bases between. CDR1 and CDR2 from the germline V gene are KGHDR and SFDVKD. This CDR3 comprises 16 residues. This chain's CDR3 is CATSDSPSGAKNIQYF. CDR3 DNA sequence: TGTGCCACCAGTGATTCGCCGTCGGGTGCCAAAAACATTCAGTACTTC.

This chain uses TRBV5-8 with TRBJ2-1; TRBD1 might be the D (6 bases). Germline-derived CDR1 and CDR2 are SGHTS and YDEGEE. The V and J ends lost 5 bases and 3 bases respectively, with 15 bases between them. CDR3 length: 15 amino acids. The CDR3 DNA reads TGTGCCAGCAGTTACAGACAGGAGCTCTACAATGAGCAGTTCTTC. Translated, it gives CASSYRQELYNEQFF.

V is TRBV27 and J is TRBJ1-4; no firm D call. Looked up from germline, CDR1 is MNHEY and CDR2 is SMNVEV (reference sequence). With 3 bases removed from V and 0 bases from J, the gap between germline ends came to 8 bases. This CDR3 is 15 amino acids long. This CDR3 reads CASSFKGATNEKLFF. The CDR3 coding sequence is TGTGCCAGCAGTTTCAAGGGAGCAACTAATGAAAAACTGTTTTTT.

This clone occurred once. This sequence joins TRBV6-5 and TRBJ2-7; D is ambiguous. Trimming took off 0 bases at V and 2 bases at J, with 8 bases between the two ends. The length of the CDR3 is 14 residues. Per the germline V gene, CDR1 is MNHEY and CDR2 is SVGAGI. CDR3 DNA: TGTGCCAGCAGTTACTCGGACCTCGCCTACGAGCAGTACGTC. Amino acids: CASSYSDLAYEQYV.

This clone has a handful of counts. CDR3 sequence: CAWSRDWPPYEQYV. The CDR3 DNA follows: TGTGCCTGGAGTAGGGACTGGCCCCCCTACGAGCAGTACGTC. The genes are TRBV30 and TRBJ2-7, with D possibly being TRBD2 (6 bases). The CDR3 totals 14 residues. From germline, CDR1 is GTSNPN and CDR2 SVGIG (reference sequence). The germline V and J ends were trimmed by 2 bases and 2 bases, with 13 bases remaining between them.

This chain links TRBV5-6 with TRBJ2-7; possibly TRBD1 for D (6 bases). Per germline, CDR1 SGHDT and CDR2 YYEEEE. CDR3 length equals 14 residues. V was pared by 4 bases and J by 4 bases, with 15 bases between. CDR3 protein: CASSVWGRGYEQYV. The CDR3 DNA reads TGTGCCAGCAGCGTGTGGGGGCGCGGGTACGAGCAGTACGTC.

This CDR3 is CASSWGTSGRERYEQYF. CDR3 nucleotides: TGCGCCAGCAGCTGGGGGACTAGCGGGCGTGAACGGTACGAGCAGTACTTC. This sequence joins TRBV5-1 and TRBJ2-7, with 12 bases fitting TRBD2. V was clipped by 3 bases and J by 4 bases; unmatched bases: 11. Germline loops: CDR1 SGHRS, CDR2 YFSETQ. The CDR3 consists of 17 residues.

This clone was seen a single time. V usage is TRBV13 and J usage is TRBJ2-3; 10 nucleotides line up with TRBD1. CDR3 size: 17 residues. Germline lookup yields CDR1 PRHDT and CDR2 FYEKMQ (reference sequence). The V segment lost 6 bases and the J segment 2 bases; nucleotides outside the gene matches: 11. The CDR3 region is CASRITVGQGNTDTQYF. CDR3 sequence (DNA): TGTGCCAGCAGAATAACGGTGGGACAGGGGAACACAGATACGCAGTATTTT. Full variable domain (outside the CDR3, taken from reference TRBV13 and TRBJ2-3): AAGVIQSPRHLIKEKRETATLKCYPIPRHDTVYWYQQGPGQDPQFLISFYEKMQSDKGSIPDRFSAQQFSDYHSELNMSSLELGDSALYFCASRITVGQGNTDTQYFGPGTRLTVL.

This clone was counted a single time. This chain joins TRBV5-1 and TRBJ2-2; weak D call: TRBD1 (5 bases). The V and J ends lost 6 bases and 0 bases respectively, with 9 bases between them. Germline CDR1 SGHRS, CDR2 YFSETQ. This CDR3 comprises 14 residues. CDR3 region: CASMGLANTGELFF. The CDR3 coding sequence is TGCGCCAGCATGGGGCTAGCGAACACCGGGGAGCTGTTTTTT.

V gene TRBV6-6 combines with J gene TRBJ2-7; 16 positions agree with TRBD2. V shed 7 bases and J 5 bases; nucleotides not matched to a gene: 8. CDR1 and CDR2 (germline): MNHNY, SVGAGI (reference sequence). This CDR3 region has 16 residues. CDR3 sequence: CASKGLAGGLSHEQYF. CDR3 nucleotides: TGTGCCAGCAAGGGACTAGCGGGGGGGCTTTCCCACGAGCAGTACTTC.

The chain links TRBV12-3 or TRBV12-4 to TRBJ2-1; D is unresolved. The V end was cut by 0 bases, the J end by 9 bases, with 9 bases between. This CDR3 comprises 13 residues. The CDR3 region has the DNA TGTGCCAGCAGTTTAGCGGTTACAACTGAGCAGTTCTTC. Encoded protein: CASSLAVTTEQFF.

The CDR3 DNA follows: TGCGCCAGCAGCTCGACAGACAGACAATCCTCTGGGGCCAACGTCCTGACTTTC. This gives the protein CASSSTDRQSSGANVLTF. The chain combines TRBV5-1 with TRBJ2-6; a weak D match, TRBD1 (5 bases). Per the germline V gene, CDR1 is SGHRS and CDR2 is YFSETQ. The CDR3 runs to 18 residues. V lost 3 bases to trimming and J lost 0 bases, with 16 bases between them.

The chain carries TRBV5-6 and TRBJ2-5; D could derive from TRBD1 or TRBD2 (5 bases each). This CDR3 spans 15 amino acids. V was shortened by 3 bases and J by 5 bases, with 17 bases between the two germline ends. Germline assignment: CDR1 SGHDT and CDR2 YYEEEE. CDR3 bases: TGTGCCAGCAGCTCGTCGGGTGGGGGTCGGGAGACCCAGTACTTC. Translating gives CASSSSGGGRETQYF.

The chain couples TRBV6-5 to TRBJ1-1, with 7 bases fitting TRBD1. The CDR3 covers 14 residues. V gave up 2 bases and J gave up 3 bases; unmatched junction bases: 3. Germline V gene sequence: CDR1 MNHEY, CDR2 SVGAGI. CDR3 DNA: TGTGCCAGCAGTTACAGGGGGCCGGACACTGAAGCTTTCTTT. This codes for CASSYRGPDTEAFF.

This chain joins TRBV3-1 (or the pseudogene TRBV3-2) and TRBJ1-6; tentatively, D is TRBD1 (5 bases). The germline V gene encodes CDR1 LGHDT and CDR2 YNNKEL (reference sequence). The CDR3 contains 15 residues. Trimming left V 6 bases short and J 6 bases short, with 15 bases between. CDR3 sequence reads: CASRLSGGANSPLHF. The CDR3 nucleotides read TGTGCCAGCAGGCTGTCCGGAGGGGCTAATTCACCCCTCCACTTT.

The V call is TRBV9, the J call TRBJ1-5; D not certain. The V end lost 4 bases, the J end lost 4 bases, and 15 bases lay between the germline ends. Per germline, CDR1 SGDLS and CDR2 YYNGEE. This CDR3 region has 15 residues. The CDR3 loop reads CASSPRLGWNQPQHF. CDR3 DNA sequence: TGTGCCAGCAGCCCTAGGCTAGGGTGGAATCAGCCCCAGCATTTT. The complete variable domain, with remaining parts taken from reference TRBV9 and TRBJ1-5, reads DSGVTQTPKHLITATGQRVTLRCSPRSGDLSVYWYQQSLDQGLQFLIQYYNGEERAKGNILERFSAQQFPDLHSELNLSSLELGDSALYFCASSPRLGWNQPQHFGDGTRLSIL.

This clone was seen only a few times. The V gene is TRBV21-1, the J gene TRBJ2-5; TRBD1 reflects the table's D call only, with no check against the DNA. TRBV21-1 is given as a pseudogene. CDR3 length: 15 amino acids. This CDR3 reads CASSKDRHLEETQYF. In DNA form, the CDR3 reads TGTGCCAGCAGCAAGGATCGACACCTTGAGGAGACCCAGTACTTC.

This chain links TRBV7-2 with TRBJ2-7, with a weak D call TRBD2 (7 bases). Germline V gene data show CDR1 as SGHTA and CDR2 as FQGNSA. The CDR3 is made up of 14 amino acids. Trimming stripped 1 base from V and 6 bases from J, with 13 bases between. CDR3 in amino acids: CASSLGGGGGEQYV. In nucleotides, the CDR3 is TGTGCCAGCAGCTTAGGAGGCGGGGGCGGCGAGCAGTACGTC.

The V gene is TRBV7-2, the J gene TRBJ1-2; D call uncertain. With 1 base removed from V and 7 bases from J, the gap between germline ends came to 10 bases. Per the germline V gene, CDR1 is SGHTA and CDR2 is FQGNSA. The length of the CDR3 is 13 residues. The CDR3 sequence is CASSLDLVGGYTF. The CDR3 bases are TGTGCCAGCAGCTTAGATCTCGTCGGTGGCTACACCTTC.

This sequence joins TRBV18 and TRBJ2-1; D possibly corresponds to TRBD2 (6 bases). In germline, CDR1 is KGHSH, CDR2 LQKENI. V gave up 0 bases and J gave up 3 bases, with 18 bases separating them. This CDR3 region has 18 residues. CDR3 amino acids: CASSPPLVADPNYNEQFF. The DNA of the CDR3 is TGTGCCAGCTCACCACCGTTGGTAGCGGACCCCAACTACAATGAGCAGTTCTTC.

This CDR3 reads CASSNDRVPGAQYF. CDR3 in DNA: TGTGCCAGTAGTAACGACAGGGTTCCGGGAGCCCAGTACTTC. V usage is TRBV19 and J usage is TRBJ2-5; TRBD1 might be the D (7 bases). Deletions cut 4 bases from V and 9 bases from J, with 18 bases between. The length of the CDR3 is 14 residues. Germline lookup yields CDR1 LNHDA and CDR2 SQIVND (reference sequence).

This chain links TRBV6-5 with TRBJ2-7, with 9 bases fitting TRBD1. There are 15 residues in the CDR3. The germline gives CDR1 MNHEY, CDR2 SVGAGI. The trim removed 6 bases at V and 5 bases at J, leaving 11 bases unmatched. The CDR3 DNA follows: TGTGCCAGCAGCGGACCCGGGACAGGGAACCACGAGCAGTACTTC. Protein product: CASSGPGTGNHEQYF.

This clone is classed as medium-sized (0.01 to 0.1%). The V and J genes are TRBV5-1 and TRBJ2-1, with 9 positions matching TRBD2. The CDR3 is 15 residues long. J gave up 3 bases and V 7 bases, and 8 bases lay outside the gene matches. Germline loops: CDR1 SGHRS, CDR2 YFSETQ. CDR3: CASRAGGGDYNEQFF. CDR3 nucleotide sequence: TGCGCCAGCCGAGCCGGCGGGGGGGACTACAATGAGCAGTTCTTC.